The subject of this entry is one TCR beta chain. The target antigen is unknown. These data belong to a study of tumor-infiltrating lymphocytes in localized non-small cell lung cancer. Study-level information: The cohort mixed smokers and never-smokers, several histologies, and some post-neoadjuvant-chemotherapy samples. From each patient, both tumor and uninvolved lung, non-adjacent to tumor, were sampled. Study results and caveats: Available tissue quantity limited TCR sequencing to a patient subset. IM1 and IM2 tumors showed no difference in T-cell fraction.

This CDR3 is 13 amino acids long. V was clipped by 5 bases and J by 5 bases; unmatched bases: 7. CDR1 and CDR2 from the germline V gene are SGHNT and YYREEE (reference sequence). Sequencing was performed with immunoSEQ multiplex PCR; in TCRdb, only in-frame clones are kept and a portion is missing. This table holds around 13,000 clones, 60% to 80% found once. This TCR was recovered from a human donor with non-small cell lung cancer. The chain recombines TRBV5-4 with TRBJ2-7; 7 bases are shared with TRBD1. The sample was uninvolved lung tissue not adjacent to the tumor. The CDR3 coding sequence is TGTGCCAGCAGACCCCGGGACAGCCACGAGCAGTACTTC. Translated, it gives CASRPRDSHEQYF. The variable domain in full, completed from reference TRBV5-4 and TRBJ2-7, reads ETGVTQSPTHLIKTRGQQVTLRCSSQSGHNTVSWYQQALGQGPQFIFQYYREEENGRGNFPPRFSGLQFPNYSSELNVNALELDDSALYLCASRPRDSHEQYFGPGTRLTVT.